This T cell receptor beta chain came from a study of T cell responses to AZD1222 COVID-19 vaccine. General study findings and limits: At study baseline, merely more than 5 AZD1222 recipients were seropositive. The donors showed a predominance of white British ancestry and of females, with possible underestimation of clonal diversity.

Comments on this clone: What it binds is not known.

The CDR3 length is 15 residues. Germline V gene lookup returns CDR1 SGHTA and CDR2 FQGNSA. Trimming removed 5 bases at V and 1 base at J, with 14 bases between. Assay used: immunoSEQ multiplex PCR; TCRdb lists only in-frame clones, some missing. The table records 110,000 to 150,000 clones, more than 85% of them present only once. The TCR comes from an adult in good health. The sequencing here drew on peripheral blood, taken on day 0 of AZD1222 vaccination. The chain links TRBV7-2 to TRBJ1-2; D may be TRBD1 (5 bases). The CDR3 region has the DNA TGTGCCAGCAGCCCGCTACCGCAGGGTAACTATGGCTACACCTTC. Translation: CASSPLPQGNYGYTF.